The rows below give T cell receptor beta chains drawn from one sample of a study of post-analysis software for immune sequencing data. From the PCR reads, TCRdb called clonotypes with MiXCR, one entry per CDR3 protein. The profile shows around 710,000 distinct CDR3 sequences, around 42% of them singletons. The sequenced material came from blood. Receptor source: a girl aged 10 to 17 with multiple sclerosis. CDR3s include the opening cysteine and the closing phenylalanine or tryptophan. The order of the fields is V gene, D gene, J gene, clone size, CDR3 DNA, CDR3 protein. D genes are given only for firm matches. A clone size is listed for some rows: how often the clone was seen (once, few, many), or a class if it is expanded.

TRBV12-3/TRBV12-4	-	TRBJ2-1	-	TGTGCCAGCAGTTTCGGGGAGCACGAGCAGTTCTTC	CASSFGEHEQFF
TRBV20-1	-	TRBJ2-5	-	TGCAGTGCTAGAGATATACTAGACCCCGCGAAAGAGACCCAGTACTTC	CSARDILDPAKETQYF
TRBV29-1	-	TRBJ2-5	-	TGCAGCGTTGAGTCGGGGTGGGGGGAGACCCAGTACTTC	CSVESGWGETQYF
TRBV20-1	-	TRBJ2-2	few	TGCAGTGCTGAAACAGGGAGGGACGGGGAGCTGTTTTTT	CSAETGRDGELFF
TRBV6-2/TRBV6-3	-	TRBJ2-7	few	TGTGCCAGCAGTTTCACCCGGGACATCCACTACGAGCAGTACTTC	CASSFTRDIHYEQYF
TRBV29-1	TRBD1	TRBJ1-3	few	TGCAGCGTTGGACAGGGGGCTGGAAACACCATATATTTT	CSVGQGAGNTIYF
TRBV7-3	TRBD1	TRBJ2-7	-	TGTGCCAGCAGCCAACAGGGGGGCGAGCAGTACTTC	CASSQQGGEQYF
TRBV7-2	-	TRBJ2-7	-	TGTGCCAGCAGCGCTCAATGGACGCCCGGGTCCTACGAGCAGTACTTC	CASSAQWTPGSYEQYF
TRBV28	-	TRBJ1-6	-	TGTGCCAGCAGCCTAGGGCCGGAGCCTTCACCCCTCCACTTT	CASSLGPEPSPLHF
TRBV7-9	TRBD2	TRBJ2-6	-	TGTGCCAGCAGGCCCAAACTAGCGGGAAGCTCTGGGGCCAACGTCCTGACTTTC	CASRPKLAGSSGANVLTF
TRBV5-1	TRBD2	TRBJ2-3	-	TGCGCCAGCAGCCGTACCGGGACTAGCGGATCAGATACGCAGTATTTT	CASSRTGTSGSDTQYF
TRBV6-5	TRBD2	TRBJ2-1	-	TGTGCCAGCAGTTACCTTGCGGGAGGGACCAATGAGCAGTTCTTC	CASSYLAGGTNEQFF
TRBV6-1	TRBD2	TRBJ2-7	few	TGTGCCAGCATCCTTACCCTGCCTAGCGGGAGTAAGGTCCCCTACGAGCAGTACTTC	CASILTLPSGSKVPYEQYF
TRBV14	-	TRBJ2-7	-	TGTGCCAGCAGCCAAGGGTCTCCGGACCACGAGCAGTACTTC	CASSQGSPDHEQYF
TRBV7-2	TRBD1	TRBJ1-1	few	TGTGCCAGCAGCCTACAGGACAGGCAAGCTTTCTTT	CASSLQDRQAFF
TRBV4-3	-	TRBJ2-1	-	TGCGCCAGCAGCCAAGGGGGTAGGGATGAGCAGTTCTTC	CASSQGGRDEQFF
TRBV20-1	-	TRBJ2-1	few	TGCAGTAAATCCGGGACCCTAAATGAGCAGTTCTTC	CSKSGTLNEQFF
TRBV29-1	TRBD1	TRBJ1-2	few	TGCAGCGTTGATACAGGGGGCGGAGTGGGCTACACCTTC	CSVDTGGGVGYTF
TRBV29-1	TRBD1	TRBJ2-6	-	TGCAGCGTCCGGGACAGGTGGCTGACTGGGGCCAACGTCCTGACTTTC	CSVRDRWLTGANVLTF
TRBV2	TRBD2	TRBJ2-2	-	TGTGCCATCCCCGGGACTAGCGGAGTCTCAGCATGGACCGGGGAGCTGTTTTTT	CAIPGTSGVSAWTGELFF
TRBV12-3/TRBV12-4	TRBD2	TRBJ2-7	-	TGTGCCAGCAGTTTAGAAGTAGCGGGAGTAGGGGTTAGCTCCTACAATGAGCAGTACTTC	CASSLEVAGVGVSSYNEQYF
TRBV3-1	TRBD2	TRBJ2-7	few	TGTGCCAGCAGCCAAGGGACTAGCGCCTACGAGCAGTACTTC	CASSQGTSAYEQYF
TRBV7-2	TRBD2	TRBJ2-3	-	TGTGCCAGCAGCATCCGACTAGCGGGGGGCACAGATACGCAGTATTTT	CASSIRLAGGTDTQYF
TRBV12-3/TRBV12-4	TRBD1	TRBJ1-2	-	TGTGCCAGCACCCGGACAGGGGATAACCATGGCTACACCTTC	CASTRTGDNHGYTF
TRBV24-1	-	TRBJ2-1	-	TGTGCCACCAGTGACTCAGGGTCTTACAATGAGCAGTTCTTC	CATSDSGSYNEQFF
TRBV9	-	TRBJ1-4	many	TGTGCCAGCAGCCCCCGGGACGGCTTTAATGAAAAACTGTTTTTT	CASSPRDGFNEKLFF
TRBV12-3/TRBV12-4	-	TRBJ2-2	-	TGTGCCAGCGGGCAGACAGTTAACACCGGGGAGCTGTTTTTT	CASGQTVNTGELFF
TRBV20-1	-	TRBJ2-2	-	TGCAGTGCTAGATGGGGGGCGAACACCGGGGAGCTGTTTTTT	CSARWGANTGELFF
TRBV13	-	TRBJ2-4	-	TGTGCCAGCAGCCTGCGACAGAGTGAGAAAAACATTCAGTACTTC	CASSLRQSEKNIQYF
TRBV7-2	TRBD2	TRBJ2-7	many	TGTGCCAGCAGCTCGATTTGGACTAGCGCAGAGCAGTACTTC	CASSSIWTSAEQYF
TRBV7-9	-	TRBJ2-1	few	TGTGCCAGCAGCCCAGCTACCAGCCCCTACAATGAGCAGTTCTTC	CASSPATSPYNEQFF
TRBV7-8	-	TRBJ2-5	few	TGTGCCAGCAGCTTACAGGAGCTGGAGACCCAGTACTTC	CASSLQELETQYF
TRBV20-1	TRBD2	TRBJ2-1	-	TGCAGTGCTAGAGAGAGGACTAGCGGGAGGAATGAGCAGTTCTTC	CSARERTSGRNEQFF
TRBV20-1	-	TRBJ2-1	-	TGCAGTGCTAGAGATTCCGGGCGGATCAATGAGCAGTTCTTC	CSARDSGRINEQFF
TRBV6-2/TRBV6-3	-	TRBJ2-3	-	TGTGCCAGCAGTTACCATTGGGGGAAGGCTATCACAGATACGCAGTATTTT	CASSYHWGKAITDTQYF
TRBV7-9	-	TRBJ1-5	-	TGTGCCAGCAGCCCCGGGACATCTAGAACTAGCAATCAGCCCCAGCATTTT	CASSPGTSRTSNQPQHF
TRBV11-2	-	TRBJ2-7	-	TGTGCCAGCAGCTCCAAGGGGGGATTGTACGAGCAGTACTTC	CASSSKGGLYEQYF
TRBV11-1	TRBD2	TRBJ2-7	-	TGTGCCAGCAGCTTATACAGCGGGACCACCTACGAGCAGTACTTC	CASSLYSGTTYEQYF
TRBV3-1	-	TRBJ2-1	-	TGTGCCAGCAGCCAGCAGGCTGAGCAGTTCTTC	CASSQQAEQFF
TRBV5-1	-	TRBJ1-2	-	TGCGCCAGCAGCCTCCGGGACCGGAACTATGGCTACACCTTC	CASSLRDRNYGYTF
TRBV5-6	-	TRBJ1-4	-	TGTGCCAGCAGCTCGCTGGGACAAGCTAATGAAAAACTGTTTTTT	CASSSLGQANEKLFF
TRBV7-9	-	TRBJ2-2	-	TGTGCCAGCAGCTTAGTGTCGGATTCCACCGGGGAGCTGTTTTTT	CASSLVSDSTGELFF